The TCR beta chain under discussion was sequenced for a study of T cell changes during pregnancy in multiple sclerosis. CDR1 and CDR2 (germline): SGHNT, YYREEE (reference sequence). J lost 4 bases, V lost 4 bases, and 4 bases had no gene match. This CDR3 has 14 amino acids. TCRdb's table, derived via immunoSEQ multiplex PCR, lists solely in-frame clones and lacks some. The sample holds fewer than 50,000 clones, about 90% seen once. This receptor was taken from a female donor with multiple sclerosis, enrolled in a pregnancy study. The chain has TRBV5-4 and TRBJ2-3; 9 bases are shared with TRBD2. Sequencing was performed on CD4+ T cells from peripheral blood mononuclear cells, taken in the third trimester of pregnancy. DNA of the CDR3: TGTGCCAGCAGCCCCCGGACTAGCGCAGATACGCAGTATTTT. It translates to CASSPRTSADTQYF.